Listed below are T cell receptor beta chains from one sample, sequenced in a study of cytomegalovirus exposure and HLA in healthy donors. Clones were sequenced by immunoSEQ multiplex PCR, and TCRdb holds only the in-frame ones, with some missing. The table includes about 58,000 clones, 90% detected once. The sample taken for sequencing was PBMCs. These receptors all come from a man younger than 30 in good health and CMV-seronegative. Each CDR3 is given with its conserved first and last residue. The D gene is left open where the match is weak. Only some rows state a clone size, as once, few, many or a class for expanded clones.

d_gene	v_gene	len	abundance	j_gene	CDR3aa	CDR3nt
NA	TRBV4-2	17	NA	TRBJ1-5	CASSQAGSRRLYQPQHF	TGTGCCAGCAGCCAAGCCGGCTCAAGGCGGCTCTATCAGCCCCAGCATTTT
NA	TRBV29-1	13	NA	TRBJ2-3	CSVEGGRTDTQYF	TGCAGCGTTGAGGGGGGGCGAACAGATACGCAGTATTTT
TRBD2	TRBV11-2	17	NA	TRBJ2-4	CASSGRLAGGSKNIQYF	TGTGCCAGCAGCGGACGACTAGCGGGAGGGTCCAAAAACATTCAGTACTTC
NA	TRBV7-9	11	NA	TRBJ2-1	CASSLAAEQFF	TGTGCCAGCAGCTTAGCAGCTGAGCAGTTCTTC
NA	TRBV27	11	NA	TRBJ2-7	CASSSSYEQYF	TGTGCCAGCAGCTCCTCCTACGAGCAGTACTTC
TRBD2	TRBV4-3	18	NA	TRBJ2-3	CASSQDRGAGGRTDTQYF	TGCGCCAGCAGCCAAGATCGTGGAGCGGGAGGGAGGACAGATACGCAGTATTTT
NA	TRBV9	16	NA	TRBJ2-7	CASSVGTAGTYYEQYF	TGTGCCAGCAGCGTAGGGACGGCGGGAACCTACTACGAGCAGTACTTC
NA	TRBV29-1	9	NA	TRBJ2-3	CSGPPTQYF	TGCAGCGGGCCCCCTACGCAGTATTTT
TRBD2	TRBV2	16	few	TRBJ2-1	CASADWTSGLYNEQFF	TGTGCCAGCGCAGATTGGACTAGCGGGTTATACAATGAGCAGTTCTTC
TRBD2	TRBV18	13	NA	TRBJ2-7	CASSPGLAYEQYF	TGTGCCAGCTCACCAGGACTAGCCTACGAGCAGTACTTC
TRBD2	TRBV7-9	15	NA	TRBJ2-7	CASSLSRLAGSEQYF	TGTGCCAGTAGCTTAAGTAGGCTAGCGGGAAGCGAGCAGTACTTC
TRBD1	TRBV5-1	15	NA	TRBJ1-1	CASSLQGALDSEAFF	TGCGCCAGCAGCTTACAGGGGGCGCTGGACTCTGAAGCTTTCTTT
NA	TRBV2	14	NA	TRBJ2-2	CASRWDMGTGELFF	TGTGCCAGCCGATGGGACATGGGAACCGGGGAGCTGTTTTTT
TRBD2	TRBV9	15	NA	TRBJ2-1	CASSVVPSGSNEQFF	TGTGCCAGCAGCGTAGTCCCTAGCGGATCCAATGAGCAGTTCTTC
TRBD2	TRBV15	17	few	TRBJ2-3	CATSRDWASGVTDTQYF	TGTGCCACCAGCAGAGATTGGGCTAGCGGCGTCACAGATACGCAGTATTTT
NA	TRBV6-5	11	NA	TRBJ1-5	CASGRNQPQHF	TGTGCCAGCGGGAGGAATCAGCCCCAGCATTTT
NA	TRBV5-4	15	NA	TRBJ2-1	CASSYSGLVVNEQFF	TGTGCCAGCAGTTATTCGGGTTTAGTAGTCAATGAGCAGTTCTTC
TRBD1	TRBV2	15	NA	TRBJ2-1	CASSERRTGYNEQFF	TGTGCCAGCAGTGAACGAAGGACAGGGTACAATGAGCAGTTCTTC